These T cell receptor beta chains were read from a single sample in a study of Ad26.COV2.S vaccination and SARS-CoV-2 variants. Clones were read by immunoSEQ multiplex PCR, and TCRdb kept only the in-frame ones, dropping some. The data show 250,000 or so clones, around nine tenths seen once. The source was peripheral blood, collected in a trial of Ad26.COV2.S vaccine versus placebo. These receptors were obtained from a person aged 18-65 years who received the Ad26.COV2.S COVID-19 vaccine or a placebo. CDR3s include the opening cysteine and the closing phenylalanine or tryptophan. The D gene is left open where the match is weak.

D gene: .; V gene: TRBV30; J gene: TRBJ2-3; CDR3 DNA: TGTGCCTGGAGTCCGCAATGGGGAGCGCAGTATTTT; CDR3 protein: CAWSPQWGAQYF
D gene: .; V gene: TRBV6-5; J gene: TRBJ1-3; CDR3 DNA: TGTGCCAGCAGTCCCACAGCTCCTAGTGGAAACACCATATATTTT; CDR3 protein: CASSPTAPSGNTIYF
D gene: .; V gene: TRBV6-6; J gene: TRBJ1-3; CDR3 DNA: TGTGCCAGCACCTCCGATTCCAGCTCTGGAAACACCATATATTTT; CDR3 protein: CASTSDSSSGNTIYF
D gene: .; V gene: TRBV6-2/TRBV6-3; J gene: TRBJ1-2; CDR3 DNA: TGTGCCAGCAGTTACTCGTCCGCGGAGGGTTACTATGGCTACACCTTC; CDR3 protein: CASSYSSAEGYYGYTF
D gene: .; V gene: TRBV3-1/TRBV3-2; J gene: TRBJ1-6; CDR3 DNA: TGTGCCAGCAGCCAAGAAACGGTCTATAATTCACCCCTCCACTTT; CDR3 protein: CASSQETVYNSPLHF
D gene: .; V gene: TRBV9; J gene: TRBJ1-5; CDR3 DNA: TGTGCCAGCAGCGTAGACGGGGACAGCAATCAGCCCCAGCATTTT; CDR3 protein: CASSVDGDSNQPQHF
D gene: .; V gene: TRBV19; J gene: TRBJ2-1; CDR3 DNA: TGTGCCAGTAGTATCGCGGGGAGATCGGTCTTC; CDR3 protein: CASSIAGRSVF
D gene: .; V gene: TRBV7-3; J gene: TRBJ2-3; CDR3 DNA: TGTGCCAGCAGTCCCGGCGGCACAGATACGCAGTATTTT; CDR3 protein: CASSPGGTDTQYF
D gene: .; V gene: TRBV12-3/TRBV12-4; J gene: TRBJ1-2; CDR3 DNA: TGTGCCAGCAGTTTAAGGGTAGGAGGTGGCTACACCTTC; CDR3 protein: CASSLRVGGGYTF
D gene: TRBD1; V gene: TRBV11-2; J gene: TRBJ2-7; CDR3 DNA: TGTGCCAGCAGGAAGACAGGGTCTTACGAGCAGTACTTC; CDR3 protein: CASRKTGSYEQYF
D gene: .; V gene: TRBV19; J gene: TRBJ2-1; CDR3 DNA: TGTGCCAGTAGTATAGATACCAGGTTGAATGAGCAGTTCTTC; CDR3 protein: CASSIDTRLNEQFF
D gene: .; V gene: TRBV7-2; J gene: TRBJ2-5; CDR3 DNA: TGTGCCAGCAGCTTAGAGCCCCATGGGGAGACCCAGTACTTC; CDR3 protein: CASSLEPHGETQYF
D gene: .; V gene: TRBV9; J gene: TRBJ2-1; CDR3 DNA: TGTGCCAGCAGCGTAGCCATGGGGGGCTACAATGAGCAGTTCTTC; CDR3 protein: CASSVAMGGYNEQFF
D gene: .; V gene: TRBV19; J gene: TRBJ1-6; CDR3 DNA: TGTGCCACCAAAAGTGGGAACTCCTATAATTCACCCCTCCACTTT; CDR3 protein: CATKSGNSYNSPLHF
D gene: .; V gene: TRBV9; J gene: TRBJ1-5; CDR3 DNA: TGTGCCAGCAGCGTTGGGGGGTCGGGTCAGCCCCAGCATTTT; CDR3 protein: CASSVGGSGQPQHF
D gene: .; V gene: TRBV7-9; J gene: TRBJ1-2; CDR3 DNA: TGTGCCAGCAGCTTAGTGCCCGGGGGCTACACCTTC; CDR3 protein: CASSLVPGGYTF
D gene: .; V gene: TRBV3-1/TRBV3-2; J gene: TRBJ2-1; CDR3 DNA: TGTGCCAGCAGCCAAGATAGGATAGCGGACAATGAGCAGTTCTTC; CDR3 protein: CASSQDRIADNEQFF
D gene: TRBD2; V gene: TRBV6-2/TRBV6-3; J gene: TRBJ2-5; CDR3 DNA: TGTGCCAGCAGTTACATAGCGGGAGGGCCAGGGACCCAGTACTTC; CDR3 protein: CASSYIAGGPGTQYF